The 14 T cell receptor beta chains below were found in one sample sequenced in a study of T-cell reconstitution after alpha-beta-depleted transplantation in children. As it was prepared, the TCRbeta library received unique molecular identifiers. TCRdb re-derived calls from the PCR reads in MiXCR, one entry per CDR3 protein. The sample lists some 300,000 distinct CDR3 sequences; approximately 10% were seen once. The sequences come from PBMCs from the stem cell graft donor, collected from the stem cell graft. The receptors were sampled from a human donor who donated a stem cell graft to a child with acute lymphoblastic leukemia.

The chain couples TRBV6-2 or TRBV6-3 to TRBJ2-3; a possible D gene is TRBD2 (6 bases). Germline loops: CDR1 MNHEY, CDR2 SVGEGT. The V end was cut by 8 bases, the J end by 3 bases, with 18 bases between. The CDR3 loop spans 15 amino acids. The CDR3 DNA follows: TGTGCCAGCCGAGGAGGGCCCGTGTCGACAGATACGCAGTATTTT. Translating gives CASRGGPVSTDTQYF.

In nucleotides, the CDR3 is TGCGCCAGCAGCCGAAGGGCTGGTAGTATGAACTATGGCTACACCTTC. It translates to CASSRRAGSMNYGYTF. This rearrangement joins TRBV4-3 to TRBJ1-2; no clear D gene. V was cut by 4 bases and J by 2 bases, with 17 bases left in between. This CDR3 has 16 amino acids. Germline CDR1 is LGHNA and CDR2 is YSLEER.

This clonotype came up a few times. This chain uses TRBV20-1 with TRBJ2-7; 12 bases match TRBD2. Germline loops: CDR1 DFQATT, CDR2 SNEGSKA (reference sequence). The V and J ends lost 3 bases and 0 bases, in that order; junction bases with no gene match: 9. The CDR3 has 17 amino acids. The CDR3 sequence: CSASGGLAGTVSYEQYF. The DNA for the CDR3 is TGCAGTGCTAGTGGCGGACTAGCGGGGACAGTCTCCTACGAGCAGTACTTC.

This clonotype was seen a few times. CDR3 DNA sequence: TGTGCCAGCGGTACAGGGGCAACGGGCGGGGAGCTGTTTTTT. Translated, it gives CASGTGATGGELFF. V gene TRBV12-3 or TRBV12-4 combines with J gene TRBJ2-2, with TRBD1 matching over 7 bases. CDR3 size: 14 residues. V trimming: 8 bases; J trimming: 7 bases; junction bases outside the gene matches: 10.

This clonotype was observed a handful of times. V is TRBV2 and J is TRBJ2-1, with a possible D match to TRBD2 (5 bases). This CDR3 spans 14 amino acids. V was trimmed by 11 bases and J by 0 bases, leaving 14 bases between them. In germline, CDR1 is SNHLY, CDR2 FYNNEI. Here the CDR3 DNA reads TGTGCCTCCACCCGGGATAGCTCCTACAATGAGCAGTTCTTC. It yields the protein CASTRDSSYNEQFF.

The rearrangement joins TRBV5-1 to TRBJ2-6; D not resolved. CDR3 length: 16 amino acids. Trimming shortened V by 5 bases and J by 0 bases, and 12 bases separated the two germline ends. Per germline, CDR1 SGHRS and CDR2 YFSETQ. Here the CDR3 reads CASSPRSYSGANVLTF. The CDR3 nucleotides are TGCGCCAGCAGTCCCAGGAGTTACTCTGGGGCCAACGTCCTGACTTTC. Based on the CDR3 plus reference TRBV5-1 and TRBJ2-6, the full variable domain is KAGVTQTPRYLIKTRGQQVTLSCSPISGHRSVSWYQQTPGQGLQFLFEYFSETQRNKGNFPGRFSGRQFSNSRSEMNVSTLELGDSALYLCASSPRSYSGANVLTFGAGSRLTVL.

This clonotype was counted between two and nine times. The chain has TRBV29-1 and TRBJ2-3; maybe TRBD2 (7 bases). Germline values: CDR1 SQVTM, CDR2 ANQGSEA. The germline V and J ends were trimmed by 3 bases and 0 bases, with 25 bases remaining between them. The CDR3 extends over 19 amino acids. Here the CDR3 reads CSVEGGREGVISSTDTQYF. The CDR3 region has the DNA TGCAGCGTTGAGGGGGGGCGTGAGGGAGTCATCTCTAGCACAGATACGCAGTATTTT.

This clonotype was seen ten or more times. The V and J genes are TRBV15 and TRBJ1-3; D uncertain. Trimming removed 0 bases from V and 0 bases from J, with 6 bases in between. Looked up from germline, CDR1 is LNHNV and CDR2 is YYDKDF (reference sequence). The CDR3 consists of 15 residues. This CDR3 is CATSRDRHSGNTIYF. In nucleotides, the CDR3 is TGTGCCACCAGCAGAGATCGGCACTCTGGAAACACCATATATTTT.

This clonotype was recorded at least ten times. The rearrangement links TRBV10-3 to TRBJ2-7; 11 bases agree with TRBD2. Trimming cost V 3 bases and J 3 bases; bases outside gene matches: 1. The CDR3 totals 14 residues. CDR1 is ENHRY and CDR2 is SYGVKD in the germline V gene. The CDR3 loop reads CAISDTSGGYEQYF. The CDR3 DNA reads as TGTGCCATCAGTGACACTAGCGGGGGCTACGAGCAGTACTTC.

This chain connects TRBV12-3 or TRBV12-4 to TRBJ2-2, with D maybe TRBD2 (6 bases). The CDR3 has 15 amino acids. V gave up 4 bases and J gave up 1 base, with 10 bases separating them. CDR3 nucleotides: TGTGCCAGCAGTTGGGGGGACTTGAACACCGGGGAGCTGTTTTTT. It encodes CASSWGDLNTGELFF.

This chain uses TRBV20-1 with TRBJ1-2; 7 bases map to TRBD1. With V trimmed by 6 bases and J by 2 bases, 9 bases remained unmatched. This CDR3 is 14 amino acids long. Per the germline V gene, CDR1 is DFQATT and CDR2 is SNEGSKA (reference sequence). For the CDR3, the DNA is TGCAGTGCCACGGACAGGATCTCGAACTATGGCTACACCTTC. Encoded protein: CSATDRISNYGYTF.

The chain couples TRBV5-1 to TRBJ1-1; D not certain. Germline assignment: CDR1 SGHRS and CDR2 YFSETQ. There are 15 residues in the CDR3. Trimming shortened V by 4 bases and J by 0 bases, and 13 bases separated the two germline ends. CDR3 sequence reads: CASSQDLTMNTEAFF. As DNA, the CDR3 is TGCGCCAGCAGCCAGGACCTTACTATGAACACTGAAGCTTTCTTT.

Concerning this clonotype itself: A much larger clonotype is one base distant, so this may be a read error. The chain is built from TRBV20-1 and TRBJ2-1; 9 nucleotides line up with TRBD2. This CDR3 region has 14 residues. In germline, CDR1 is DFQATT, CDR2 SNEGSKA (reference sequence). The chain's CDR3 is CSARGLAAYNDQFF. The CDR3 region has the DNA TGCAGTGCTCGGGGACTAGCAGCCTACAATGACCAGTTCTTC.

This clonotype was detected only a few times. The V and J genes are TRBV7-9 and TRBJ2-7; a possible D gene is TRBD1 (5 bases). The CDR3 length is 14 residues. Between the trimmed V and J ends, which lost 1 base and 6 bases, there was a span of 13 bases. The germline V gene has CDR1 SEHNR and CDR2 FQNEAQ (reference sequence). The CDR3 nucleotides read TGTGCCAGCAGCTTAGAGGACCCCCAGGGCGAGCAGTACTTC. Translating it yields CASSLEDPQGEQYF.